The clone carrying this TCR beta chain has at least ten counts. The sample belongs to a study of neurological immune-mediated disorders. TCRdb recomputed calls from the 5' RACE reads with MiXCR, one row per CDR3 protein. The sample carries more than 45,000 distinct CDR3 sequences, roughly 2.5% recorded once. J was trimmed by 0 bases and V by 3 bases; bases with no gene match: 7. CDR1 and CDR2 from the germline V gene are SGDLS and YYNGEE. CDR3 length equals 17 residues. The chain links TRBV9 to TRBJ1-2; 11 bases match TRBD1. The source material was PBMCs. The TCR sequence derives from a middle-aged man with multiple sclerosis. The CDR3 DNA follows: TGTGCCAGCAGCGCGGGGGACAGGGGGTTTGCTAACTATGGCTACACCTTC. Its translation is CASSAGDRGFANYGYTF.